Following are 3 T cell receptor beta chains from one sample sequenced in a study of CD8+ T cells in alopecia areata. Reverse transcribed after extraction, RNA yielded cDNA as the sequencing template. The assay was immunoSEQ multiplex PCR, and TCRdb's table has in-frame clones only and misses some. The sample shows 90,000 to 120,000 clones, roughly 55% of them seen only once. The sample was NKG2D-low CD8+ T cells sorted from blood. The receptors derive from a human donor with alopecia areata.

This chain joins TRBV4-1 and TRBJ2-2; D remains ambiguous. Germline loops: CDR1 MGHRA, CDR2 YSYEKL. V shed 3 bases and J shed 6 bases, with 11 bases lying between them. The CDR3 extends over 14 amino acids. CDR3 residues: CASSHWAVAGELFF. CDR3 nucleotides: TGCGCCAGCAGCCACTGGGCGGTGGCCGGGGAGCTGTTTTTT.

About this clone: A read error may produce the germline difference seen at one junction end. The sample carries other DNA sequences with the same CDR3. V usage is TRBV5-1 and J usage is TRBJ2-7; possibly TRBD1 for D (6 bases). The germline CDR1 and CDR2 sequences are SGHRS and YFSETQ. The CDR3 covers 15 residues. The CDR3 region has the DNA TGCGCCAGCAGCTCCGATTGGGGGCCGAAGAACGAGCAATACTTC. Its translation is CASSSDWGPKNEQYF.

This sequence joins TRBV2 and TRBJ2-1; TRBD2 agrees at 7 bases. V shed 4 bases and J 3 bases; nucleotides not matched to a gene: 6. This CDR3 region has 15 residues. The germline V gene has CDR1 SNHLY and CDR2 FYNNEI. The CDR3 sequence is CASSGIGGSYNEQFF. In DNA, the CDR3 is TGTGCCAGCAGTGGAATTGGCGGGAGCTACAATGAGCAGTTCTTC.